Following are 22 T cell receptor beta chains from one sample sequenced in a study of T cells in Graves' hyperthyroidism and ophthalmopathy. From RNA transcripts, TCR beta CDR3 regions were amplified. A first-round RT-PCR of the TCR CDR3 used the HTBI primer set. From the multiplex PCR reads, TCRdb called clonotypes with MiXCR, one entry per CDR3 protein. The sample has fewer than 500,000 distinct CDR3 sequences; roughly 15% are singletons. The sequenced sample consisted of blood. All receptors come from a woman aged 30 to 39 with Graves' ophthalmopathy.

In nucleotides, the CDR3 is TGCAGCGTATGGTCTAATGAAAAACTGTTTTTT. This sequence encodes CSVWSNEKLFF. The V and J genes are TRBV29-1 and TRBJ1-4, with D uncertain. Germline V CDR1 and CDR2: SQVTM, ANQGSEA. V lost 6 bases to trimming and J lost 3 bases, with 5 bases between them. The CDR3 runs to 11 residues.

This clonotype has a handful of counts. The rearrangement links TRBV9 to TRBJ1-2; D gene uncertain. Germline loops: CDR1 SGDLS, CDR2 YYNGEE. The CDR3 consists of 12 residues. Trimming removed 0 bases at V and 4 bases at J, with 4 bases between. The CDR3 DNA reads as TGTGCCAGCAGCGTAGACCCCTATGGCTACACCTTC. As protein: CASSVDPYGYTF.

In this sample, this clonotype turned up many times. V usage is TRBV6-5 and J usage is TRBJ1-1; D is unclear. CDR1 is MNHEY and CDR2 is SVGAGI in the germline V gene. The CDR3 is 14 residues long. Between the trimmed V and J ends, which lost 0 bases and 0 bases, there was a span of 5 bases. CDR3 amino acids: CASSYSPMNTEAFF. CDR3 sequence (DNA): TGTGCCAGCAGTTACTCACCCATGAACACTGAAGCTTTCTTT.

This clonotype was counted a few times. A much more abundant neighbour one base away suggests this may be a read error. Given the absence of the conserved phenylalanine or tryptophan at the CDR3 end, a read error is likely. The chain is built from TRBV30 and TRBJ1-5; D is perhaps TRBD1 (5 bases). Deletions cut 6 bases from V and 2 bases from J, with 14 bases between. This CDR3 spans 14 amino acids. Germline V CDR1 and CDR2: GTSNPN, SVGIG (reference sequence). The CDR3 nucleotides are TGTGCCTGCAATCCTGACAGTCGCAATCAGCCCCAGCATCTT. It encodes CACNPDSRNQPQHL.

The V gene is TRBV10-3, the J gene TRBJ2-2; weak D call: TRBD1 (6 bases). V was shortened by 4 bases and J by 5 bases, with 20 bases between the two germline ends. The CDR3 has 17 amino acids. Germline V CDR1 and CDR2: ENHRY, SYGVKD. Written as DNA, the CDR3 is TGTGCCATCAGTGCCCAACAGGGCGGGCGTCGGACCGGGGAGCTGTTTTTT. Translating it yields CAISAQQGGRRTGELFF.

The rearrangement joins TRBV19 to TRBJ2-2; D is unresolved. The ends were cut back, 7 bases at V and 2 bases at J, with 11 bases in the middle. There are 14 residues in the CDR3. Germline V gives CDR1 LNHDA, CDR2 SQIVND (reference sequence). The CDR3 nucleotides read TGTGCCAGTACCCCCCTTCCCAACACCGGGGAGCTGTTTTTT. Its translation is CASTPLPNTGELFF.

The J gene is TRBJ2-3, the V gene TRBV6-2 or TRBV6-3, with 9 bases that match TRBD1. V lost 6 bases to trimming and J lost 3 bases; unmatched junction nucleotides: 10. The CDR3 contains 16 residues. Germline-derived CDR1 and CDR2 are MNHEY and SVGEGT. Here the CDR3 DNA reads TGTGCCAGCAGCCCTACAGGGGGGACAGGGACAGATACGCAGTATTTT. As protein: CASSPTGGTGTDTQYF.

The J gene is TRBJ2-3, the V gene TRBV9; D unresolved. V was pared by 0 bases and J by 2 bases, with 16 bases between. Germline V lookup: CDR1 SGDLS, CDR2 YYNGEE. The CDR3 extends over 17 amino acids. As DNA, the CDR3 is TGTGCCAGCAGCGTAGTGTGTCCGGCCGAGGCCACAGATACGCAGTATTTT. Encoded protein: CASSVVCPAEATDTQYF.

The chain carries TRBV2 and TRBJ1-2, with D perhaps TRBD1 (6 bases). The V and J ends lost 0 bases and 4 bases respectively, with 9 bases between them. This CDR3 has 14 amino acids. From germline, CDR1 is SNHLY and CDR2 FYNNEI. The CDR3 region has the DNA TGTGCCAGCAGTGAAGCGGGGACACTCTATGGCTACACCTTC. Encoded protein: CASSEAGTLYGYTF.

The sample holds many counts of this clonotype. This rearrangement joins TRBV15 to TRBJ2-7; the D is unclear. From germline, CDR1 is LNHNV and CDR2 YYDKDF (reference sequence). The CDR3 totals 15 residues. V lost 4 bases and J lost 4, with 17 bases in between. In DNA, the CDR3 is TGTGCCACCAGCAAAAGGACGATCGGAATTTACGAGCAGTACTTC. Its translation: CATSKRTIGIYEQYF. Using reference TRBV15 and TRBJ2-7 for the parts outside the CDR3, the full variable domain is DAMVIQNPRYQVTQFGKPVTLSCSQTLNHNVMYWYQQKSSQAPKLLFHYYDKDFNNEADTPDNFQSRRPNTSFCFLDIRSPGLGDTAMYLCATSKRTIGIYEQYFGPGTRLTVT.

The chain is built from TRBV4-1 and TRBJ1-2; D is unclear. The V gene's germline CDR1 is MGHRA and CDR2 YSYEKL. This CDR3 region has 12 residues. V was trimmed by 4 bases and J by 8 bases, leaving 11 bases between them. CDR3: CASSPPGDGYTF. DNA for the CDR3: TGCGCCAGCAGCCCTCCCGGAGACGGCTACACCTTC.

The chain is built from TRBV7-6 and TRBJ2-3; D unresolved. The CDR3 sequence is 17 residues long. Germline lookup yields CDR1 SGHVS and CDR2 FNYEAQ. V was cut by 5 bases and J by 0 bases, with 18 bases left in between. The CDR3 coding sequence is TGTGCCAGCAGCCGACGAACGACCCAACCTAGCACAGATACGCAGTATTTT. Protein sequence: CASSRRTTQPSTDTQYF.

This clonotype has at least ten counts. The gene calls are TRBV5-1 and TRBJ2-7, with 8 positions matching TRBD2. V lost 4 bases and J lost 5; bases outside the gene matches: 11. Germline V gene lookup returns CDR1 SGHRS and CDR2 YFSETQ. The CDR3 is 15 residues long. CDR3 DNA: TGCGCCAGCAGCCCCGAGCGGGGGACCCCCCACGAGCAGTACTTC. This codes for CASSPERGTPHEQYF.

This clonotype was seen at least ten times. CDR3 DNA: TGTGCCAGCAGCCAAGAGGCAGGGAGATATCACACTGAAGCTTTCTTT. Translating it yields CASSQEAGRYHTEAFF. The chain is built from TRBV14 and TRBJ1-1, with D possibly being TRBD1 (5 bases). The V gene's germline CDR1 is SGHDN and CDR2 FVKESK. Trimming took off 0 bases at V and 3 bases at J, with 14 bases between the two ends. The CDR3 length is 16 residues.

This clonotype was counted at least ten times. The chain employs TRBV6-1 and TRBJ1-2; D is perhaps TRBD1 (6 bases). The CDR3 totals 14 residues. Germline assignment: CDR1 MNHNS and CDR2 SASEGT. V lost 0 bases to trimming and J lost 5 bases, with 10 bases between them. For the CDR3, the DNA is TGTGCCAGCAGTGAAGCGTCAGGGGAATATGGCTACACCTTC. It codes for CASSEASGEYGYTF.

For this clonotype: The conserved phenylalanine or tryptophan is not found at the CDR3 terminus, so this likely reflects a read error. The chain is built from TRBV2 and TRBJ1-1; no firm D call. Germline CDR1 is SNHLY and CDR2 is FYNNEI. V was trimmed by 0 bases and J by 2 bases, leaving 10 bases between them. This CDR3 is 15 amino acids long. The CDR3 DNA reads as TGTGCCAGCAGTGAAGCGTCAACTGATAACACTGAAGCTTTCTCT. It specifies CASSEASTDNTEAFS.

This clonotype was seen many times. The chain employs TRBV7-3 and TRBJ1-1; possibly TRBD1 for D (5 bases). From germline, CDR1 is SGHTA and CDR2 FQGTGA. Trimming shortened V by 5 bases and J by 8 bases, and 21 bases separated the two germline ends. The CDR3 consists of 15 residues. CDR3 DNA sequence: TGTGCCAGCAGCCCCCCGGGGACGACTTTAAAAGAAGCTTTCTTT. Protein: CASSPPGTTLKEAFF. Combining the CDR3 with reference TRBV7-3 and TRBJ1-1 gives the whole variable domain GAGVSQTPSNKVTEKGKYVELRCDPISGHTALYWYRQSLGQGPEFLIYFQGTGAADDSGLPNDRFFAVRPEGSVSTLKIQRTERGDSAVYLCASSPPGTTLKEAFFGQGTRLTVV.

This clonotype was recorded at least ten times. The chain is built from TRBV10-2 and TRBJ1-1; possibly TRBD1 for D (5 bases). Looked up from germline, CDR1 is WSHSY and CDR2 is SAAADI. With 2 bases removed from V and 3 bases from J, the gap between germline ends came to 28 bases. CDR3 length: 20 residues. The CDR3 coding sequence is TGCGCCAGCAGTGAGCGGACCGTCTGGGGGAGCGTATCTGGGTACACTGAAGCTTTCTTT. Protein product: CASSERTVWGSVSGYTEAFF.

This clonotype came up many times. V is TRBV28 and J is TRBJ2-1; TRBD2 aligns across 14 bases. Germline V lookup: CDR1 MDHEN, CDR2 SYDVKM. The CDR3 spans 17 residues. V was pared by 5 bases and J by 6 bases, with 9 bases of the junction left unmatched. In DNA, the CDR3 is TGTGCCAGCAGTCTCGGACTAGCGGGGGGAAGGGGCAATGAGCAGTTCTTC. Its protein product is CASSLGLAGGRGNEQFF. The full variable domain, completed using reference TRBV28 and TRBJ2-1, is DVKVTQSSRYLVKRTGEKVFLECVQDMDHENMFWYRQDPGLGLRLIYFSYDVKMKEKGDIPEGYSVSREKKERFSLILESASTNQTSMYLCASSLGLAGGRGNEQFFGPGTRLTVL.

This clonotype has just a few counts. Possible read error: a much larger clone is one base away. The genes are TRBV12-3 or TRBV12-4 and TRBJ2-3; the match to TRBD2 covers 7 bases. With V trimmed by 8 bases and J by 3 bases, 8 bases remained unmatched. The CDR3 length is 14 residues. Here the CDR3 DNA reads TGTGCCAGCGGCCCCTCTAGCGGAACAGATACGCAGTATTTT. Protein product: CASGPSSGTDTQYF.

This clonotype was observed many times. The J gene is TRBJ2-3, the V gene TRBV19; 8 bases are shared with TRBD1. Germline CDR1 reads LNHDA; CDR2 reads SQIVND (reference sequence). Trimming at V came to 7 bases and at J to 1 base, leaving 4 bases not matched to a gene. The CDR3 consists of 14 residues. This chain's CDR3 is CASNSRGRTDTQYF. The CDR3 DNA is TGTGCCAGTAACAGCAGGGGGCGCACAGATACGCAGTATTTT.

This clonotype was seen only a few times. One junction end disagrees with the germline gene, perhaps due to a read error. The J gene is TRBJ1-1, the V gene TRBV20-1, with a possible D match to TRBD1 (6 bases). CDR1 is DFQATT and CDR2 is SNEGSKA in the germline V gene (reference sequence). CDR3 length: 16 amino acids. For the CDR3, the DNA is TGCGGTGCTAGAGGAGATCAGCGGGGGGCGCGTACTGAAGCTTTCTTT. Translating gives CGARGDQRGARTEAFF.